This T cell receptor beta chain originates from a study of cytomegalovirus exposure and HLA in healthy donors (dated by TCRdb to the late 2010s). With regard to the full study: An earlier analysis of 587 of the donors reported under 300 Gb of sequence data and 117 million unique TCR beta sequences obtained from about 170 million T cells. An early release covering about 600 HLA-typed donors comprised about 300 gigabases of sequencing data and 65 million to 100 million unique TCR sequences. Among about 360 genotyped donors of the cohort, an average of about 240,000 unique TCR beta nucleotide sequences were sequenced per donor, approximately 20% of them non-productive. HLA typing included class I and class II loci at four-digit resolution. Rather than using new phenotypic data, the later analysis identified candidate immune exposures from TCR beta sequences and from how often those sequences occurred across donors. Donor age, sex, ethnicity and CMV serostatus were compiled alongside the repertoire data. The genetic ancestry cluster associated with self-reported Caucasian donors included 80% to 90% of the roughly 410 genotyped donors. Several DR-DQ haplotypes were treated as single units for association and clustering because of strong linkage in the cohort. The number of donors typed differed by locus, with about 629-630 for A, B, C, DRB1 and DQB1, 522 for DQA1, nearly 610 for DPA1, and some 470 for DPB1. Using immunosequencing, the study profiled T cell repertoires from about 650 subjects and related those repertoires to cytomegalovirus serostatus. A later analysis re-analyzed previously published TCR beta repertoires from 650 to 800 donors and added high-resolution HLA genotyping to study TCR occurrence patterns. To predict cytomegalovirus infection status, the study brought together high-throughput TCR immunosequencing, statistical association of individual TCRs with disease status, and machine learning. The study was designed to test whether signatures of past pathogen exposure could be identified by cataloging public T cell receptors. Besides the first cohort of 550 to 750 subjects, a separate validation cohort made up of 95 to 150 different subjects was used. An earlier analysis of several hundred of the donors applied high-throughput TCR beta sequencing to assess whether each TCR beta V gene segment acted as functional or pseudogenic. Genome-wide SNP genotypes for about 65% of the 666 donors were used in a later genetic analysis, which treated that subset as a discovery cohort. All discovery cohort repertoires had been generated on a single sequencing platform.

Receptor libraries were prepared by the immunoSEQ multiplex PCR assay. A mixture of 60 forward primers for TCR Vbeta segments and 13 reverse primers for TCR Jbeta segments was used in the multiplex PCR. A multiplex PCR assay on genomic DNA amplified the CDR3 region of rearranged TCR beta genes. On the Illumina HiSeq System, the amplified TCR beta libraries were sequenced as 87-base-pair reads. The paper's processing steps were these. A later analysis tallied around 87 million unique TCR beta chains across the 700 or so repertoires, and about 12 million of those chains were shared by two or more donors. To remove PCR and sequencing errors, raw reads were error-corrected and collapsed into unique sequences using a nearest-neighbor algorithm that merged closely related sequences. To assign V, D and J gene segments, CDR3 sequences were aligned to IMGT reference sequences. Each retained sequence needed at least a six-nucleotide match to both a V gene segment and a J gene segment. A rearrangement was called productive if the CDR3 had no stop codons and remained in frame with V and J, and every other rearrangement was called non-productive. Following IMGT convention, CDR3 was defined as the stretch from the second conserved V-encoded cysteine to the conserved J-encoded phenylalanine. The earlier analysis of 550 to 650 of the donors excluded any sequence lacking an unambiguous match to a single V gene segment. In an earlier analysis of several hundred of the donors, V segments were called functional above 56.7% productive rearrangements and were called segregating when the between-donor standard deviation exceeded 5%. To diagnose cytomegalovirus status from the catalog of TCR beta chain sequences, a statistical classification framework was built. In a later analysis, TCR nucleotide sequences were compared against IMGT/GENE-DB human TR gene sequences so that V and J genes could be assigned. In a later analysis, CDR3 sequences and most-parsimonious VDJ recombination scenarios were assigned using the TCRdist pipeline. In a later analysis, each TCR beta chain was defined by its CDR3 amino acid sequence together with its V-gene family, and reads lacking a unique V-gene family were excluded. A later analysis removed 592 highly shared, low-generation-probability nucleotide sequences to deal with suspected cross-contamination and a sequencing artifact. A later analysis calculated a clonal expansion index for each public chain from normalized within-repertoire ranks of inferred template counts. In a later analysis, generation probabilities were computed using a VDJ recombination model fitted to out-of-frame rearrangements, and the results were checked against IGoR. In a later analysis, hypergeometric tests were used to score TCR-TCR, TCR-HLA and TCR-CMV co-occurrence, with a repertoire-size bias correction applied to TCR pairs. A later analysis estimated false discovery rates by permuting HLA or CMV assignments 20 times. In a later analysis, co-occurring TCRs were grouped with DBSCAN, and TCRdist sequence similarity was added when clustering was performed within HLA-allele-positive subsets. Co-occurrence clustering excluded repertoires with fewer than 30,000 or more than 120,000 public chains, plus five with anomalous nucleotide sharing. TCRdb limited this immuneACCESS table to in-frame rearrangements with V and J called. A share of clones is missing; checked studies link under half to unresolved V genes, and the rest is unexplained. V, J and clone size are taken as reported in that table, and D and trimming were inferred from the DNA itself. Recorded for this sample are some 130,000 clones; 70% to 80% of them occurred a single time. The top ten clonotypes cover around 1.6% of the sample.

The trim is 2 bases for V and 5 bases for J, with a gap of 10 bases between the germline ends. The CDR3 holds 13 amino acids from the cysteine to the phenylalanine. Only the CDR3 DNA is retained, 39 bases long and in frame from the first base. The germline V gene provides CDR1 SGHTA and CDR2 FQGNSA. The study at large found these results: The authors suggested that the approach could potentially be generalized to other disease states and immunological phenotypes. A total of 150 to 200 TCR beta chains were listed by the study as associated with cytomegalovirus. In a later analysis, most CMV-associated TCR beta chains were found to appear HLA-restricted, with HLA associations seemingly driven largely by CMV exposure. Across donors, most TCR sequences were observed very rarely, whereas some public TCRs were present in many individuals. The 87-base-pair reads could not distinguish some IMGT-functional V segments, including TRBV6-2 and TRBV6-3, so those segments were excluded. Correlated functional status among segregating V segments might be attributable to linkage disequilibrium, but an unknown experimental factor could not be ruled out. This cohort had only TCR beta chains sequenced, and the lack of alpha or paired-chain data limited which features could be detected. A cluster of highly shared sequence variants was judged likely to represent a technical artifact of the sequencing pipeline. A further reported finding was that TCR beta sequences accurately predicted the HLA-A and HLA-B alleles for most subjects in the first cohort. In a later analysis, some 17,000 TCR beta sequences were associated with specific HLA alleles at a false discovery rate of 0.05. Presence/absence analyses assumed roughly uniform sequencing depth across donors, an assumption that may not hold. The only immune exposure information available for the cohort was CMV serostatus. An earlier analysis of 587 of the donors showed that most TCR beta V segments appeared in productive rearrangements either about 87% or about 30% of the time, which broadly matched IMGT annotations. In a later genetic analysis, a missense DCLRE1C variant was associated with V-gene and J-gene trimming of TCR beta chains, and the association was replicated in an independent cohort. A later analysis found that TCR association rates varied across HLA loci, with DRB1 alleles showing the most associated TCRs and HLA-C alleles the fewest. Cytomegalovirus status was reported to be diagnosed by the classifier with high specificity and sensitivity in both the original and validation cohorts. Assigning TCR associations to individual alleles was difficult when HLA alleles, especially DR and DQ, strongly co-occurred. In a later analysis, several top co-occurrence clusters were reported to appear linked to parvovirus B19, influenza, CMV and Epstein-Barr virus. Because counts were too low, roughly 18 rarely observed V segments, including chromosome 9 orphons, were left out of the earlier analysis of approximately 500 of the donors. In a later analysis, HLA-associated TCR beta chains were found to be more clonally expanded and to have lower generation probabilities than equally common non-associated chains. Three of the identified cytomegalovirus-associated TCR beta chains were confirmed in vitro to be specific for cytomegalovirus antigens. A later genetic analysis reported fewer N-insertions in productive TCRs among donors in an Asian-associated ancestry cluster than the roughly 690-donor mean. Because HLA typing was unavailable for some donors at each locus, only the typed subset was used in association tests.

The cohort consisted of 600 to 750 healthy bone marrow donors. All cohort members were sampled while nominally healthy, although unrecorded immune exposures were likely present. The donor tested CMV seronegative and was one of the 352 seronegative cohort members. Every donor gave a peripheral blood sample, and the peripheral blood mononuclear cells from that sample were used for TCR beta sequencing. Genomic DNA was extracted from the blood cell samples with the Qiagen DNeasy Blood Extraction Kit. This clone appeared once. Its antigen is still unknown. No base qualities exist here, and no much larger clone lies one base off it.

Input material: PBMCs. This receptor was taken from a female donor in good health and CMV-seronegative. The rearrangement combines TRBV7-2 with TRBJ2-7, with TRBD1 as a weak D call on 5 bases. The nucleotides are TGTGCCAGCAGCTTATGGAGCAGGGACGAGCAGTACTTC. It encodes CASSLWSRDEQYF.